Given below is one T cell receptor (beta chain) in context. From blood CD8+ and CD4+ T cells, TCR beta sequences were generated. Healthy donors formed controls matched for age and sex. TEMRA cells were enriched by FACS, while CD8+ and CD4+ T cells were obtained through a negative isolation that was performed magnetically. The authors reverse transcribed roughly 0.5 to 1 ug RNA with random hexamers. The amplification used immunoSEQ multiplex PCR on TCR beta CDR3; it spanned 54 Vbeta and 13 Jbeta. One entry per CDR3 protein results from TCRdb running MiXCR on the immunoSEQ multiplex PCR reads. The table shows roughly 130,000 distinct CDR3 sequences, with more than 90% occurring only once. This sample was taken from a study of CD8 T cells in Susac syndrome. Germline CDR1 reads GTSNPN; CDR2 reads SVGIG (reference sequence). CDR3 length: 11 amino acids. Trimming left V 5 bases short and J 5 bases short, with 9 bases between.

The J gene is TRBJ2-5, the V gene TRBV30; weak D call: TRBD1 (6 bases). The receptor was isolated from a human donor in good health. Sequenced material: CD4+ T cells from PBMCs. CDR3 DNA: TGTGCCTGGGCAGGGGTCGAGACCCAGTACTTC. Its protein product is CAWAGVETQYF.